This note documents a single TCR beta chain sequence. The antigen is unknown. The data were obtained in a study of graft-versus-host responses after intestinal transplantation. Across the study: Multivisceral, liver-intestinal, or isolated intestinal grafts were transplanted into recipients. Anti-thymocyte globulin induction preceded three to four years of tacrolimus and steroid maintenance in all recipients.

The method was immunoSEQ multiplex PCR; TCRdb's version includes in-frame clones alone and lacks a portion of them. The table shows over 55,000 clones, with around 82% occurring only once. CDR3 length: 13 residues. V lost 2 bases and J lost 3, with 7 bases in between. Germline V gives CDR1 SGHTA, CDR2 FQGNSA. Sequences were derived from unstimulated CD4+ T cells sorted from spleen or lymph node cells, sampled before transplant. The clonotype originates from a human donor who was the organ donor for an intestinal transplant. This chain connects TRBV7-2 to TRBJ1-2; no reliable D call. The CDR3 protein is CASSLSPDYGYTF. Written as DNA, the CDR3 is TGTGCCAGCAGCTTATCCCCGGACTATGGCTACACCTTC.